This T cell receptor (beta chain) was observed in a study of cytomegalovirus exposure and HLA in healthy donors (dated by TCRdb to the late 2010s). For context, the study as a whole: According to an earlier analysis of 587 of the donors, roughly 180 million T cells yielded 117 million unique TCR beta sequences and less than 300 Gb of sequence data. Roughly 300 gigabases of sequencing data and 70 million to 95 million unique TCR sequences made up an early release that covered 500 to 650 HLA-typed donors. Of the approximately 400 genotyped donors, approximately 83% fell in the genetic ancestry cluster associated with self-reported Caucasian donors. The study aimed to test whether cataloging public T cell receptors could reveal signatures of past pathogen exposure. The study used immunosequencing to profile the T cell repertoires of under 700 subjects and linked those repertoires to cytomegalovirus serostatus. In addition to the first cohort of 650 to 750 subjects, a separate validation cohort of approximately 130 different subjects was used. To predict cytomegalovirus infection status, the study combined high-throughput TCR immunosequencing, statistical association of individual TCRs with disease status, and machine learning. A later analysis re-examined previously published TCR beta repertoires from roughly 720 donors and added high-resolution HLA genotyping to investigate patterns of TCR occurrence. Rather than using new phenotypic data, the later analysis identified candidate immune exposures from TCR beta sequences and from how often those sequences occurred across donors. To decide whether each TCR beta V gene segment behaved as functional or pseudogenic, an earlier analysis of approximately 620 of the donors relied on high-throughput TCR beta sequencing. Donor age, sex, ethnicity and CMV serostatus were compiled together with the repertoire data. A later genetic analysis took genome-wide SNP genotypes for about 55% of the 666 donors and used that subset as a discovery cohort. All discovery cohort repertoires had been generated using a single sequencing platform. Class I and class II HLA loci were covered by the typing at four-digit resolution. The number of typed donors differed by locus: about 620-640 for A, B, C, DRB1 and DQB1; approximately 530 for DQA1; 606 for DPA1; and around 490 for DPB1. A few DR-DQ haplotypes were treated as single units for association and clustering because of strong linkage in the cohort. Across approximately 400 genotyped donors of the cohort, an average of approximately 220,000 unique TCR beta nucleotide sequences per donor were sequenced, and around 20% of those sequences were non-productive.

The cohort consisted of some 670 healthy bone marrow donors. Cohort members were all nominally healthy when sampled, although unrecorded immune exposures were likely present. The donor tested CMV seropositive and was one of the 289 seropositive cohort members. A peripheral blood sample was collected from each donor, and TCR beta sequencing was performed on peripheral blood mononuclear cells. Genomic DNA extraction from the blood cell samples was performed with the Qiagen DNeasy Blood Extraction Kit. V has 3 bases trimmed and J has 2 bases trimmed; junction bases matching no gene number 9. Based on the germline V gene, the CDR1 and CDR2 sequences are MDHEN and SYDVKM. From its cysteine to its phenylalanine, the CDR3 spans 18 amino acids. Only the CDR3 portion is preserved as DNA: 54 bases, with reading frame beginning at the first base. The library was produced with the immunoSEQ multiplex PCR assay. The multiplex PCR relied on a mix of 60 forward primers for TCR Vbeta segments and 13 reverse primers for TCR Jbeta segments. A multiplex PCR assay on genomic DNA amplified the CDR3 region of rearranged TCR beta genes. Amplified TCR beta libraries were sequenced as 87-base-pair reads on the Illumina HiSeq System. The paper's data handling went like this. In a later analysis, 80 million or so unique TCR beta chains were counted across the approximately 640 repertoires, and roughly 10 million of these chains were shared by at least two donors. To remove PCR and sequencing errors, raw reads were error-corrected and collapsed into unique sequences using a nearest-neighbor algorithm that merged closely related sequences. Alignment of CDR3 sequences to IMGT reference sequences was used to assign V, D and J gene segments. For a sequence to be retained, a match of at least six nucleotides was required to both a V gene segment and a J gene segment. Rearrangements were called productive when the CDR3 lacked stop codons and stayed in frame with V and J; all others were non-productive. CDR3 was defined by IMGT convention, running from the second conserved V-encoded cysteine to the conserved J-encoded phenylalanine. In an earlier analysis of around 600 of the donors, sequences lacking an unambiguous match to a single V gene segment were excluded. An earlier analysis of fewer than 750 of the donors classified V segments as functional when productive rearrangements were above 56.7% and as segregating when the standard deviation between donors was above 5%. To diagnose cytomegalovirus status from the catalog of TCR beta chain sequences, a statistical classification framework was built. A later analysis assigned V and J genes by comparing TCR nucleotide sequences with IMGT/GENE-DB human TR gene sequences. Using the TCRdist pipeline, a later analysis assigned CDR3 sequences along with most-parsimonious VDJ recombination scenarios. In a later analysis, every TCR beta chain was defined by the combination of its CDR3 amino acid sequence and its V-gene family, and reads without a unique V-gene family were dropped. In a later analysis, several hundred highly shared, low-generation-probability nucleotide sequences were removed to address suspected cross-contamination and a sequencing artifact. In a later analysis, a clonal expansion index for each public chain was calculated from normalized within-repertoire ranks of inferred template counts. Generation probabilities in a later analysis came from a VDJ recombination model fitted to out-of-frame rearrangements, and those results were checked against IGoR. In a later analysis, hypergeometric tests were used to score TCR-TCR, TCR-HLA and TCR-CMV co-occurrence, with a repertoire-size bias correction applied to TCR pairs. False discovery rates were estimated in a later analysis by permuting HLA or CMV assignments 20 times. In a later analysis, co-occurring TCRs were grouped with DBSCAN, and TCRdist sequence similarity was added when clustering was performed within HLA-allele-positive subsets. Co-occurrence clustering excluded repertoires with fewer than 30,000 or more than 120,000 public chains, plus five with anomalous nucleotide sharing. TCRdb obtained this table from immuneACCESS and retained in-frame rearrangements with V and J assigned. These tables miss some clones; where compared with another copy, unresolved V genes account for less than half of the shortfall, and the remainder is unexplained. That table furnishes V, J and clone size, whereas the DNA furnished D and trimming. The sample table records tens of thousands of clones. The top ten clonotypes cover 9.5% to 15% of the sample.

Study-level results and caveats: A cluster of highly shared sequence variants was judged likely to represent a technical artifact of the sequencing pipeline. Compared with the roughly 700-donor mean, donors in an Asian-associated ancestry cluster had fewer N-insertions in productive TCRs, according to a later genetic analysis. According to a later analysis, most CMV-associated TCR beta chains appeared to be HLA-restricted, and the HLA associations seemed to be driven largely by CMV exposure. A further reported finding was that TCR beta sequences accurately predicted the HLA-A and HLA-B alleles for most subjects in the first cohort. Because counts were too low, roughly 16 rarely observed V segments, including chromosome 9 orphons, were left out of the earlier analysis of 587 of the donors. Correlated functional status among segregating V segments might be attributable to linkage disequilibrium, but an unknown experimental factor could not be ruled out. HLA typing was unavailable for some donors at each locus, so association tests used only the typed subset. Compared with equally common non-associated chains, HLA-associated TCR beta chains in a later analysis were more clonally expanded and had lower generation probabilities. In the study, around 150 TCR beta chains were listed as associated with cytomegalovirus. Presence/absence analyses assumed roughly uniform sequencing depth across donors, an assumption that may not hold. Assigning TCR associations to individual alleles was difficult when HLA alleles, especially DR and DQ, strongly co-occurred. In a later analysis, the rate of TCR association differed among HLA loci, with DRB1 alleles having the most associated TCRs and HLA-C alleles having the fewest. This cohort had only TCR beta chains sequenced, and the lack of alpha or paired-chain data limited which features could be detected. In an earlier analysis of 587 of the donors, most TCR beta V segments appeared in productive rearrangements about 87% or about 30% of the time, broadly matching IMGT annotations. In vitro tests confirmed that a few of the cytomegalovirus-associated TCR beta chains recognize cytomegalovirus antigens. The 87-base-pair reads could not distinguish some IMGT-functional V segments, including TRBV6-2 and TRBV6-3, so those segments were excluded. According to a later analysis, parvovirus B19, influenza, CMV and Epstein-Barr virus appeared linked to several top co-occurrence clusters. In both the original and validation cohorts, the classifier was reported to diagnose cytomegalovirus status with high specificity and sensitivity. The authors suggested that the approach could potentially be extended to other disease states and immunological phenotypes. Most TCR sequences were observed very rarely across donors, whereas some public TCRs were present in many individuals. In a later analysis, some 18,000 TCR beta sequences were associated with specific HLA alleles at a false discovery rate of 0.05. The only immune exposure information available for the cohort was CMV serostatus. A later genetic analysis associated a missense DCLRE1C variant with V-gene and J-gene trimming of TCR beta chains, and an independent cohort replicated the association.

Worth noting for this clone: It has no known antigen specificity.

The source of this sequence is a man between 18 and 29 years old in good health and CMV-seropositive. The chain was built from TRBV28 and TRBJ2-2, with 10 bases aligning to TRBD2. The sample taken for sequencing was PBMCs. The CDR3: CASSLGLASRINTGELFF. The sequenced DNA is TGTGCCAGCAGTTTGGGACTAGCGTCGCGGATAAACACCGGGGAGCTGTTTTTT.